This record concerns one T cell receptor beta chain sequence. Its antigen is as yet unknown. Per germline, CDR1 SGHNT and CDR2 YYREEE (reference sequence). The CDR3 is 16 residues long. Trimming removed 4 bases from V and 2 bases from J; junction bases left unmatched: 10. This record belongs to a study of cytomegalovirus exposure and HLA in healthy donors. Broader study findings: A missense variant in DCLRE1C was later tied to TCR beta V- and J-gene trimming.

Both 60 Vbeta primers and 13 Jbeta primers went into the PCR. Assay: immunoSEQ multiplex PCR; the TCRdb copy retains only in-frame clones and omits some. The table shows 100,000 to 150,000 clones, with 60% to 80% occurring only once. Material for sequencing was PBMCs. This TCR came from a man aged 25 to 40 in good health and CMV-seronegative. The gene calls are TRBV5-4 and TRBJ1-1, with TRBD1 matching over 8 bases. The CDR3 region has the DNA TGTGCCAGCAGCACCATGGACAGGGCTGGAAACACTGAAGCTTTCTTT. Translation gives CASSTMDRAGNTEAFF.